The clone carrying this T cell receptor (beta chain) was seen only a few times. One entry per CDR3 protein, called by TCRdb with MiXCR from the RT-PCR reads. The sample lists more than 850,000 distinct CDR3 sequences, about 20% occurring once. This CDR3 comprises 15 residues. The V gene's germline CDR1 is DFQATT and CDR2 SNEGSKA (reference sequence). The V end lost 1 base, the J end lost 0 bases, and 12 bases lay between the germline ends. The data are from a study of patients and donors after allogeneic stem cell transplantation. Sequenced material: blood, either unsorted or a sorted T cell fraction (not recorded which). The chain has TRBV20-1 and TRBJ2-5; D is unresolved. This TCR was recovered from a human donor who was either an allogeneic HSCT recipient or a stem cell or donor lymphocyte infusion donor (not recorded which). It is not recorded whose cells these are; they may come from a transplant donor. The CDR3 loop reads CSARGQRDYQETQYF. The DNA of the CDR3 is TGCAGTGCTAGAGGTCAAAGGGATTACCAAGAGACCCAGTACTTC.